The rows below give T cell receptor beta chains drawn from one sample of a study of cytomegalovirus exposure and HLA in healthy donors. TCRdb's copy holds only in-frame clones and misses some; the assay was immunoSEQ multiplex PCR. Seen here are approximately 120,000 clones, 73% observed once, and the top ten hold approximately 8.4%. The specimen was PBMCs. These receptors all stem from a man aged 35 to 55 in good health and CMV-seronegative. Each CDR3 is given with its conserved first and last residue. Fields, in order: clone size, V gene, D gene, J gene, CDR3 DNA, CDR3 protein. The D gene is left open where the match is weak. Expanded clones are given a class, and other clones once, few, many or no size at all.

NA	TRBV29-1	TRBD1	TRBJ2-5	TGCAGCGTCGATCCGGGACAGAATCAAGAGACCCAGTACTTC	CSVDPGQNQETQYF
NA	TRBV19	NA	TRBJ1-6	TGTGCCAGTAGTATGGCCAGGGAGGATTCACCCCTCCACTTT	CASSMAREDSPLHF
once	TRBV7-6	TRBD2	TRBJ2-2	TGTGCCAGCAGCTTAGCGCGGGAGGTGGCCACCGGGGAGCTGTTTTTT	CASSLAREVATGELFF
NA	TRBV19	TRBD1	TRBJ2-7	TGTGCCAGTAGTATATCGGGACAGGGGGCTTACGAGCAGTACTTC	CASSISGQGAYEQYF
NA	TRBV10-3	NA	TRBJ1-2	TGTGCCATCAGCGAGTCTGAGGGTCGAGGCTACACCTTC	CAISESEGRGYTF
NA	TRBV7-9	TRBD1	TRBJ1-4	TGTGCCAGCAGCCGCGGACAGGGTTATGAAAAACTGTTTTTT	CASSRGQGYEKLFF
NA	TRBV5-1	TRBD1	TRBJ1-6	TGCGCCAGCAGCCGACAGGGTTTTTCGGATTCACCCCTCCACTTT	CASSRQGFSDSPLHF
NA	TRBV4-2	TRBD1	TRBJ1-5	TGTGCCAGCAGCCAAGATGAAACAGGGGGGAATCAGCCCCAGCATTTT	CASSQDETGGNQPQHF
few	TRBV21-1	NA	TRBJ1-5	TGTGCCAGCAGCGCTGAGGGGACAGAGCAGAAGAGCAATCAGCCCCAGCATTTT	CASSAEGTEQKSNQPQHF
few	TRBV4-3	TRBD1	TRBJ1-1	TGCGCCAGTGGGGGGAGTAACAGGGGGGACACTGAAGCTTTCTTT	CASGGSNRGDTEAFF
NA	TRBV2	NA	TRBJ1-5	TGTGCCACCCGACAGGAGGGCAATCAGCCCCAGCATTTT	CATRQEGNQPQHF
NA	TRBV9	TRBD1	TRBJ2-2	TGTGCCAGCAGGACAGGGGGAGAGACCGGGGAGCTGTTTTTT	CASRTGGETGELFF
NA	TRBV6-5	NA	TRBJ2-2	TGTGCCAGCAATAGGCGGGGTGGGGCCGGGGAGCTGTTTTTT	CASNRRGGAGELFF
once	TRBV10-3	TRBD2	TRBJ2-1	TGTGCCATCAGTGAGCCGGGACTAGCGGGGTATAATGAGCAGTTCTTC	CAISEPGLAGYNEQFF
NA	TRBV29-1	NA	TRBJ2-7	TGCAGCGCTTTGACAGGAACCTACGAGCAGTACTTC	CSALTGTYEQYF
NA	TRBV14	NA	TRBJ1-4	TGTGCCAGCAGCCCCTGGGAGGGGGGAACTAATGAAAAACTGTTTTTT	CASSPWEGGTNEKLFF
NA	TRBV28	NA	TRBJ1-2	TGTGCCAGCGTGACCTTAGACGGGAGCTATGGCTACACCTTC	CASVTLDGSYGYTF
few	TRBV4-1	TRBD2	TRBJ2-5	TGCGCCAGCAGCCAAGGGCAGCGGGGGGGCGGGGAGACCCAGTACTTC	CASSQGQRGGGETQYF
NA	TRBV7-2	TRBD1	TRBJ1-5	TGTGCCAGCAGCTTGGACAGGGTTCAGCCCCAGCATTTT	CASSLDRVQPQHF
NA	TRBV27	NA	TRBJ2-6	TGTGCCACCAGGGAGATCCCGGGCAACGTCCTGACTTTC	CATREIPGNVLTF
NA	TRBV4-1	NA	TRBJ2-7	TGCGCCAGCAGCCAAAGAGGGGGAACCTACGAGCAGTACTTC	CASSQRGGTYEQYF
NA	TRBV7-9	TRBD1	TRBJ1-2	TGTGCCAGCAGTCCACAGGGGCGCGAAGCTAACTATGGCTACACCTTC	CASSPQGREANYGYTF
NA	TRBV6-5	NA	TRBJ2-6	TGTGCCAGCAGACTCGGGGCGGGAGGGGCCAACGTCCTGACTTTC	CASRLGAGGANVLTF
NA	TRBV27	NA	TRBJ2-3	TGTGCCAGCAGTCCAAACACAGATACGCAGTATTTT	CASSPNTDTQYF
NA	TRBV27	TRBD1	TRBJ1-5	TGTGCCAGCAGCAGACAGGGGCTCAATCAGCCCCAGCATTTT	CASSRQGLNQPQHF
NA	TRBV7-2	NA	TRBJ1-2	TGTGCCAGCAGCTTAGGTGGGGGCGCCCATGGCTACACCTTC	CASSLGGGAHGYTF
few	TRBV13	TRBD1	TRBJ1-3	TGTGCCAGCAGCTTCCCACAGGGGGCTGACACCATATATTTT	CASSFPQGADTIYF